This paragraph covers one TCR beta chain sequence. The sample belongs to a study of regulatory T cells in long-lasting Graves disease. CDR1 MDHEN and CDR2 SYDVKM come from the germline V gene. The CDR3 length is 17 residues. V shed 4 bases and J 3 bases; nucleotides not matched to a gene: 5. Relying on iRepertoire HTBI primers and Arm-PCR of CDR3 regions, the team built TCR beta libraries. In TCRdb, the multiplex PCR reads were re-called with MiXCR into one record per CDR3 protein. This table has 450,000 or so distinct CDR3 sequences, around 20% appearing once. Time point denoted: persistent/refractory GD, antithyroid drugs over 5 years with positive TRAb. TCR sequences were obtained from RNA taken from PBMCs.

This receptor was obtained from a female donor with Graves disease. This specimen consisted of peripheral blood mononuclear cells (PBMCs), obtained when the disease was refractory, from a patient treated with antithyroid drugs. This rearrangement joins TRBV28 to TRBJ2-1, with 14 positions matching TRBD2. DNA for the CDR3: TGTGCCAGCAGTTCGGGACTAGCGGGAGCTAACTACAATGAGCAGTTCTTC. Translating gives CASSSGLAGANYNEQFF.